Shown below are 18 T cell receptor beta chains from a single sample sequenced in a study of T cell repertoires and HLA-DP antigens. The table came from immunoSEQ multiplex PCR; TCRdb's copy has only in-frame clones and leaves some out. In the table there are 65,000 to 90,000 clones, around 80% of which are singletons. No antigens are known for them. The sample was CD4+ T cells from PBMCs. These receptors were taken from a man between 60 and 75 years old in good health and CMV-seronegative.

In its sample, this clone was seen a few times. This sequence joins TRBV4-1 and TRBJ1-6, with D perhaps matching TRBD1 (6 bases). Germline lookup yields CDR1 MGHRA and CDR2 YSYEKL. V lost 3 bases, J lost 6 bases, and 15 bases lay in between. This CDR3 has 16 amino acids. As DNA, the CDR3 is TGCGCCAGCAGCCATGACTCCGGACAGCGTAATTCACCCCTCCACTTT. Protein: CASSHDSGQRNSPLHF.

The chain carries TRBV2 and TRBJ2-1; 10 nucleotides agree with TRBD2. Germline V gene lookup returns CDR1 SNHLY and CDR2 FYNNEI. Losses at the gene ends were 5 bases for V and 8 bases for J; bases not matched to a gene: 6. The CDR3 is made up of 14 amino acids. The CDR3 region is CASSQTSGRDEQFF. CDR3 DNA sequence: TGTGCCAGCAGTCAAACCAGCGGGAGGGATGAGCAGTTCTTC.

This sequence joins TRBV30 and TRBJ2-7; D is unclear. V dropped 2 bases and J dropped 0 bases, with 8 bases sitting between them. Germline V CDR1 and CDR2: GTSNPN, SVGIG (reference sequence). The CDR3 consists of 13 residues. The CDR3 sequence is CAWSTDSSYEQYV. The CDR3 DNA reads TGTGCCTGGAGTACGGATAGCTCCTACGAGCAGTACGTC.

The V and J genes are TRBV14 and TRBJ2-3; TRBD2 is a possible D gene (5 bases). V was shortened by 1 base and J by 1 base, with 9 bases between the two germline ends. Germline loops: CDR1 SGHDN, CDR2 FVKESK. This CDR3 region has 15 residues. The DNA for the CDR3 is TGTGCCAGCAGCCAAGTCGGGGTCCGCACAGATACGCAGTATTTT. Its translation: CASSQVGVRTDTQYF.

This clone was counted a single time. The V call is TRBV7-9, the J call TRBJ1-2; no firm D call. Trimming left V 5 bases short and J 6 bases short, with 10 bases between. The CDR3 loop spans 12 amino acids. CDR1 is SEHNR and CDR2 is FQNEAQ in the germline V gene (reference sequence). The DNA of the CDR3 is TGTGCCAGCAGCCCAGGACCTGATGGCTACACCTTC. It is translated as CASSPGPDGYTF.

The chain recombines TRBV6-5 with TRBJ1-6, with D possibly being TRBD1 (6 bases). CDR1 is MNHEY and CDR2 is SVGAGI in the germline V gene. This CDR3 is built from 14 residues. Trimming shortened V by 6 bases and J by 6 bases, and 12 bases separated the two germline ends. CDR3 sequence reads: CASSARGPNSPLHF. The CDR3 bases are TGTGCCAGCAGCGCCCGGGGGCCTAATTCACCCCTCCACTTT.

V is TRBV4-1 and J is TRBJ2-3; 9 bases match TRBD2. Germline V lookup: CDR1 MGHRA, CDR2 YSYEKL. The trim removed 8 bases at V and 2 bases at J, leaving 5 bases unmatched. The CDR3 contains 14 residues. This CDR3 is CASGASGDTDTQYF. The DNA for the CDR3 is TGCGCCAGCGGGGCTAGCGGGGACACAGATACGCAGTATTTT.

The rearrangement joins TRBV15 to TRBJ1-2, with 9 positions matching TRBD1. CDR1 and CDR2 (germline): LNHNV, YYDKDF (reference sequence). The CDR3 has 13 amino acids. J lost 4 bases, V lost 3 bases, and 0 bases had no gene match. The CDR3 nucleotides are TGTGCCACCAGCAGGGACAGGGGCTATGGCTACACCTTC. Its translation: CATSRDRGYGYTF.

This CDR3 is CASSFNSQETQYF. CDR3 sequence (DNA): TGTGCCAGCAGCTTTAACAGCCAAGAGACCCAGTACTTC. The chain carries TRBV11-2 and TRBJ2-5; the D is unclear. There are 13 residues in the CDR3. V was pared by 3 bases and J by 1 base, with 6 bases between. Germline CDR1 SGHAT, CDR2 FQNNGV.

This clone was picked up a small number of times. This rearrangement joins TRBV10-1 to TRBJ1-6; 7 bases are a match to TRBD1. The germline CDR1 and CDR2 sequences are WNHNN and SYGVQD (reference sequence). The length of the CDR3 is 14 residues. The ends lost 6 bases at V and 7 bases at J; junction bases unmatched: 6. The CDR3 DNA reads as TGCGCCAGCAGCGACCGGGACAGAAATTCACCCCTCCACTTT. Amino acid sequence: CASSDRDRNSPLHF.

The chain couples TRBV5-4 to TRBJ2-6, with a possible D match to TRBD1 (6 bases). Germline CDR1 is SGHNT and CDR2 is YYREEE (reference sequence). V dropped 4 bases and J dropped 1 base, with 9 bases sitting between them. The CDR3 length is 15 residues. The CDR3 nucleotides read TGTGCCAGCAGCATACAGGGTTCTGGGGCCAACGTCCTGACTTTC. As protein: CASSIQGSGANVLTF.

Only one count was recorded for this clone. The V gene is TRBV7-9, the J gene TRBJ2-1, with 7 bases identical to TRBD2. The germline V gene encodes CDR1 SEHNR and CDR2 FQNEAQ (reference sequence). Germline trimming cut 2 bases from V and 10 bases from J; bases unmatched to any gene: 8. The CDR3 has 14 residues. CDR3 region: CASSLWEGRQEQFF. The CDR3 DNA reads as TGTGCCAGCAGCTTATGGGAGGGCCGTCAGGAGCAGTTCTTC.

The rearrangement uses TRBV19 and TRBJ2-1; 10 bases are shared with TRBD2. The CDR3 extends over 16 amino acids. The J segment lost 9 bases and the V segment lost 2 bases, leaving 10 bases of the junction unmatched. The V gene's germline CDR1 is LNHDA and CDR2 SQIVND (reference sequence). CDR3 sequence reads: CASSIPGLATAGEQFF. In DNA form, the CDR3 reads TGTGCCAGTAGTATACCGGGACTAGCGACTGCAGGTGAGCAGTTCTTC. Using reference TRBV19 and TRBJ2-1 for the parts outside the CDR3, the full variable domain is DGGITQSPKYLFRKEGQNVTLSCEQNLNHDAMYWYRQDPGQGLRLIYYSQIVNDFQKGDIAEGYSVSREKKESFPLTVTSAQKNPTAFYLCASSIPGLATAGEQFFGPGTRLTVL.

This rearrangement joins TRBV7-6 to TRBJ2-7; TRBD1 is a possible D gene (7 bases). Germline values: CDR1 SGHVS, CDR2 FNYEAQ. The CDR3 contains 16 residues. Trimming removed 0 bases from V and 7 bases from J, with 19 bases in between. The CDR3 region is CASSLAGGQHLVEQYF. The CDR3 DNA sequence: TGTGCCAGCAGCTTAGCCGGGGGACAGCATCTCGTGGAGCAGTACTTC.

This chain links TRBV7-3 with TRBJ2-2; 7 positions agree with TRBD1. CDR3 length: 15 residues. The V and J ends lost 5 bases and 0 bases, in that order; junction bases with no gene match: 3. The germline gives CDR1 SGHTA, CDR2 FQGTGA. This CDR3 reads CASSPGTANTGELFF. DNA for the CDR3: TGTGCCAGCAGCCCCGGGACAGCGAACACCGGGGAGCTGTTTTTT.

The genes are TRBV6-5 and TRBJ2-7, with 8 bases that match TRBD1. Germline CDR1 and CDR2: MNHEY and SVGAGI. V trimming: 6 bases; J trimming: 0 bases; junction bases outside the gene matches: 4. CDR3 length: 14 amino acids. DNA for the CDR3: TGTGCCAGCAGGGCCGGGACAGGCTCCTACGAGCAGTACTTC. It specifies CASRAGTGSYEQYF.

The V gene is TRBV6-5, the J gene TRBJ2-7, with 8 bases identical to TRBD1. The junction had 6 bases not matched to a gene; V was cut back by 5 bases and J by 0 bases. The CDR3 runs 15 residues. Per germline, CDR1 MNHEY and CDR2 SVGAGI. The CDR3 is CASSGGTGVSYEQYF. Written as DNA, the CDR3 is TGTGCCAGCAGTGGGGGGACAGGTGTCTCCTACGAGCAGTACTTC.

This CDR3 is CASSPRSNQPQHF. CDR3 coding DNA: TGTGCCAGCAGTCCCCGGAGCAATCAGCCCCAGCATTTT. The chain carries TRBV27 and TRBJ1-5; D remains unclear. Germline loops: CDR1 MNHEY, CDR2 SMNVEV (reference sequence). Trimming pared 5 bases from V and 1 base from J, leaving 6 bases between. This CDR3 has 13 residues.